This entry describes one T cell receptor (beta chain). Its antigen is not yet known. No quality values exist for individual bases; no much larger clone is one base distant. This sample was taken from a study of blood T cell repertoires in COVID-19 (dated by TCRdb to 2018 to 2021). Broadly, across the study: Samples covering the acute and convalescent phases of COVID-19 were provided by collaborators in the United States, Italy and Spain. Subjects who had been exposed to COVID-19, were actively infected with it, or had recovered from it provided the deeply sampled blood TCRbeta repertoires that made up the dataset. Nearly every sample came with metadata listing a de-identified subject ID, COVID-19 status, age in years and sex. The prospective study material was composed of cDNA or gDNA derived from T cells, B-cell-depleted T cells, or PBMCs. Samples came from the ongoing ImmuneRACE study (first 160 participants) plus 1,254 subjects from 6 global collaborators. The repertoires were made available in a free public database intended to serve as a resource for research on the immune response to SARS-CoV-2. Where available, HLA class I and class II types were obtained from metadata supplied by the sample provider rather than from assay-based typing. General findings and caveats noted by the study authors: The quantity of clinical and demographic metadata differed by source and by participant and was supplied without curation.

The immunoSEQ Assay, a bias-controlled multiplex PCR, was used to amplify TCRbeta CDR3 regions from genomic DNA. The authors' analysis ran thus. Within the assay, amplification of reference gene primers was used to estimate how many nucleated cells each sample contained. To quantify the absolute abundance of each unique TCRbeta CDR3 rearrangement, sequence reads were collapsed and filtered. For each sample, productive Simpson clonality was calculated as the square root of Simpson's diversity index over productive rearrangements. Not all clones reach the TCRdb copy of this immuneACCESS table, which keeps in-frame sequences only. Checked studies attribute under half of the gap to unresolved V genes and leave the rest unexplained. D and trimming were read from the DNA, whereas the V and J calls and clone size are those reported in that table. Here the sample has 200,000 to 250,000 clones; just under 90% occur a single time. 2.7% of the sample belongs to the ten largest clones.

One collaborating source in Seattle enrolled patients while the patients were actively infected and followed the patients over time throughout the course of disease. Whole blood was collected in K2EDTA tubes by collaborating institutions according to the institutions' own protocols. For TCRbeta analysis, collaborators shipped samples in one of three forms: frozen whole blood, isolated PBMCs, or DNA extracted from either of those sample types. The CDR3 numbers 21 residues from cysteine through phenylalanine. Only the CDR3 DNA is retained, 63 bases long and in frame from the first base. The germline V gene yields LGHNA for CDR1 and YNFKEQ for CDR2. V ends up 0 bases short and J 4 bases short, with an unmatched junction base count of 20.

The TCR sequence derives from a man younger than 45 with COVID-19, enrolled during active disease. The sequenced sample consisted of peripheral blood. This chain joins TRBV4-2 to TRBJ2-1; 8 nucleotides in the junction match TRBD2. The CDR3 region reads CASSQEPLAGVGGSRYNEQFF. The bases are TGTGCCAGCAGCCAAGAGCCCCTAGCGGGTGTCGGAGGGTCCCGGTACAATGAGCAGTTCTTC.